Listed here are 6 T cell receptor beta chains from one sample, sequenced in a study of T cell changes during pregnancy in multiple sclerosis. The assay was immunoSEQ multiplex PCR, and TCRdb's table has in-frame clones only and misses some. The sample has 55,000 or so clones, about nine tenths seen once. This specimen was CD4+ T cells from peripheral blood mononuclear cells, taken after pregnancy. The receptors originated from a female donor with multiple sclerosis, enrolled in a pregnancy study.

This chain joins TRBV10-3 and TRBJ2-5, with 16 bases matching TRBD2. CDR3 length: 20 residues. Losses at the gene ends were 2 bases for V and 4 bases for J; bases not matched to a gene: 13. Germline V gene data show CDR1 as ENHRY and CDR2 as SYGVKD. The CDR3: CAISETRTGTSGGARETQYF. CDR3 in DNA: TGTGCCATCAGTGAGACGAGGACCGGGACTAGCGGGGGGGCACGAGAGACCCAGTACTTC.

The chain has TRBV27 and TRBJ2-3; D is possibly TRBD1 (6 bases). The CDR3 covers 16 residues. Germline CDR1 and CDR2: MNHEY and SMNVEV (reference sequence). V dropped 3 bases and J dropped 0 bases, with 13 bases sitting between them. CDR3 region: CASSFSGTRSTDTQYF. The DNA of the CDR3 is TGTGCCAGCAGTTTCTCTGGGACACGTAGCACAGATACGCAGTATTTT.

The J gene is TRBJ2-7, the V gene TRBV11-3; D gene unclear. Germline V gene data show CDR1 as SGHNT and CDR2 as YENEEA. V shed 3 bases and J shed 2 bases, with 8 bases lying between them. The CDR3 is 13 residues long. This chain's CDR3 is CASSLGRTYEQYF. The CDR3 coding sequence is TGTGCCAGCAGCTTGGGCAGGACCTACGAGCAGTACTTC.

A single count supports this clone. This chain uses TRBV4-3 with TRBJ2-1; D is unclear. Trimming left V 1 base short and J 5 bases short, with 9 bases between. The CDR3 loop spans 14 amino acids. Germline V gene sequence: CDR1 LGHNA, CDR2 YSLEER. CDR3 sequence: CASSQVAPHNEQFF. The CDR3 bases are TGCGCCAGCAGCCAAGTAGCACCCCACAATGAGCAGTTCTTC.

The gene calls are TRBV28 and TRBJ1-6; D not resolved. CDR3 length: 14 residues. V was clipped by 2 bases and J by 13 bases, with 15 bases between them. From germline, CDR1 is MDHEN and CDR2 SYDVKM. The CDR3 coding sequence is TGTGCCAGCAGTTTAGCGGGGAAATTTGCTCCCCTCCACTTT. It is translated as CASSLAGKFAPLHF.

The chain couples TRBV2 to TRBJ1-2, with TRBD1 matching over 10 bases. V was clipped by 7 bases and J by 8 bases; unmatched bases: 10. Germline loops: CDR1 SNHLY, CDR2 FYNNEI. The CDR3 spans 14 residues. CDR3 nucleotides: TGTGCCAGCAAACCGGGACAGGGGACGGAGGGCTACACCTTC. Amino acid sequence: CASKPGQGTEGYTF.